The entry below gives a single T cell receptor (beta chain) sequence along with its context. Its antigen is unidentified. The sample originates from a study of T cell responses to AZD1222 COVID-19 vaccine. Regarding the study as a whole: Spike-wide coverage was observed for vaccine-associated CD4 TCRs, with dominant responses at 160-218 and 743-854. Without day 14 samples, only post-peak T cell repertoires were studied. Once two AZD1222 doses were given, Spike-specific TCR breadth and depth went up. Mostly white British, mostly female donors; authors suggested clonal diversity may be underestimated.

This CDR3 region has 14 residues. The V end was cut by 4 bases, the J end by 2 bases, with 11 bases between. The germline CDR1 and CDR2 sequences are MNHEY and SVGEGT. Clones were sequenced by immunoSEQ multiplex PCR, and TCRdb holds only the in-frame ones, with some missing. The data contain about 87,000 clones, around 90% of them singletons. This material consisted of peripheral blood, taken on day 0 of AZD1222 vaccination. The chain carries TRBV6-2 or TRBV6-3 and TRBJ1-2, with D possibly TRBD1 on 6 matching bases. This TCR was sampled from an adult in good health. As DNA, the CDR3 is TGTGCCAGCAGTTCTACAGGGTTCAACTATGGCTACACCTTC. This sequence encodes CASSSTGFNYGYTF.